These 14 T cell receptor beta chains came from one sample sequenced in a study of T-cell reconstitution after alpha-beta-depleted transplantation in children. The TCRbeta library incorporated unique molecular identifiers. TCRdb redid the calling of the PCR reads with MiXCR, one entry per CDR3 protein. In the table there are hundreds of thousands of distinct CDR3 sequences, less than 15% of which are singletons. The sequencing here drew on PBMCs, taken before TCRalphabeta/CD19-depleted stem cell transplant. All receptors come from a girl aged 2-9 years with congenital amegakaryocytic thrombocytopenia, due to receive a stem cell transplant.

The CDR3 is CASSYEASGANVLTF. CDR3 in DNA: TGTGCCAGCAGTTACGAAGCCTCTGGGGCCAACGTCCTGACTTTC. V and J are TRBV6-5 and TRBJ2-6; the D is unclear. Trimming removed 2 bases from V and 0 bases from J, with 5 bases in between. Germline V gene data show CDR1 as MNHEY and CDR2 as SVGAGI. The length of the CDR3 is 15 residues.

The CDR3 DNA reads as TGCGCCAGCAGCTTCGGAACAGGGGTAGGGAATGAGCAGTTCTTC. Its protein product is CASSFGTGVGNEQFF. V usage is TRBV5-1 and J usage is TRBJ2-1; 7 nucleotides line up with TRBD1. Germline lookup yields CDR1 SGHRS and CDR2 YFSETQ. Trimming took 2 bases from V and 7 from J; bases not matched to a gene: 9. The CDR3 length is 15 residues. The whole variable domain, remainder taken from reference TRBV5-1 and TRBJ2-1, is KAGVTQTPRYLIKTRGQQVTLSCSPISGHRSVSWYQQTPGQGLQFLFEYFSETQRNKGNFPGRFSGRQFSNSRSEMNVSTLELGDSALYLCASSFGTGVGNEQFFGPGTRLTVL.

This clonotype appeared many times. V is TRBV5-1 and J is TRBJ2-3; D is ambiguous. The germline V gene encodes CDR1 SGHRS and CDR2 YFSETQ. This CDR3 has 13 amino acids. The V end was cut by 2 bases, the J end by 6 bases, with 10 bases between. Written as DNA, the CDR3 is TGCGCCAGCAGCTTCGCATGGCGGGATACGCAGTATTTT. The encoded protein is CASSFAWRDTQYF.

This clonotype was found a few times. This chain links TRBV12-3 or TRBV12-4 with TRBJ2-1; 8 bases match TRBD2. The CDR3 length is 17 residues. Germline trimming cut 6 bases from V and 7 bases from J; bases unmatched to any gene: 17. The CDR3 reads CASSHPVQRERGNEQFF. The DNA of the CDR3 is TGTGCCAGCAGCCATCCCGTCCAGCGGGAGAGGGGGAATGAGCAGTTCTTC.

The genes are TRBV6-5 and TRBJ1-2, with unresolved D. This CDR3 comprises 14 residues. Trimming removed 0 bases at V and 6 bases at J, with 11 bases between. Looked up from germline, CDR1 is MNHEY and CDR2 is SVGAGI. DNA of the CDR3: TGTGCCAGCAGTTACTCGAGATCGCTCGATGGCTACACCTTC. Protein: CASSYSRSLDGYTF.

This clonotype came up many times. J is TRBJ2-1 and V is TRBV12-3 or TRBV12-4; unclear D gene. The length of the CDR3 is 12 residues. Trimming took 4 bases from V and 6 from J, leaving 7 bases between them. The DNA of the CDR3 is TGTGCCAGCAGTTCACTCTCCAATGAGCAGTTCTTC. Translated: CASSSLSNEQFF.

This clonotype was seen many times. Here the CDR3 DNA reads TGCAGTGCAACTCCGGCGACCGCTATCTACGAGCAGTACTTC. Residues: CSATPATAIYEQYF. The genes are TRBV20-1 and TRBJ2-7; D gene ambiguous. Germline V lookup: CDR1 DFQATT, CDR2 SNEGSKA (reference sequence). Trimming stripped 6 bases from V and 3 bases from J, with 18 bases between. The CDR3 extends over 14 amino acids.

The chain is built from TRBV12-3 or TRBV12-4 and TRBJ2-5, with TRBD2 matching 10 bases. The CDR3 length is 19 residues. With 6 bases clipped from V and 3 bases from J, the junction kept 19 bases outside the gene matches. The CDR3 DNA reads as TGTGCCAGCAGCGCTCCTACCGCTAGCGGGAGAAACGCAAAAGAGACCCAGTACTTC. It is translated as CASSAPTASGRNAKETQYF.

This chain links TRBV20-1 with TRBJ1-6; the D gene is possibly TRBD1 (5 bases). Germline-derived CDR1 and CDR2 are DFQATT and SNEGSKA (reference sequence). CDR3 length: 13 amino acids. V was trimmed by 3 bases and J by 10 bases, leaving 13 bases between them. CDR3 sequence (DNA): TGCAGTGCTAGTATGGGGGGAAGGTCACCCCTCCACTTT. Translation gives CSASMGGRSPLHF.

This clonotype has at least ten counts. Compared with germline, one end of the junction differs, possibly owing to a read error. The J gene is TRBJ2-1, the V gene TRBV3-1; no clear D. There are 12 residues in the CDR3. Germline V gene data show CDR1 as LGHDT and CDR2 as YNNKEL (reference sequence). Written as DNA, the CDR3 is TGTGCCAGCAGCCAAGATCGCGGTATAGTTATCTTC. Translated: CASSQDRGIVIF.

This clonotype came up a few times. The chain couples TRBV3-1 to TRBJ2-5; D tentatively fits TRBD1 or TRBD2 (6 bases each). This CDR3 is built from 15 residues. Per the germline V gene, CDR1 is LGHDT and CDR2 is YNNKEL (reference sequence). The V and J ends lost 4 bases and 7 bases respectively, with 19 bases between them. CDR3 sequence: CASSPRDTGRVTQYF. The CDR3 DNA reads as TGTGCCAGCAGCCCGCGGGACACAGGTCGTGTGACCCAGTACTTC.

This chain links TRBV20-1 with TRBJ2-5; D perhaps matches TRBD1 (5 bases). Germline loops: CDR1 DFQATT, CDR2 SNEGSKA (reference sequence). The CDR3 totals 14 residues. The V gene lost 0 bases and the J gene lost 7 bases, with 15 bases spanning the gap. The CDR3: CSARDRKGPGTQYF. CDR3 nucleotides: TGCAGTGCTAGAGATCGTAAGGGGCCAGGGACCCAGTACTTC.

This clonotype appeared a few times. The chain recombines TRBV7-9 with TRBJ1-1, with D perhaps matching TRBD1 (6 bases). V lost 1 base and J 0 bases, leaving 12 bases between the germline ends. CDR3 length equals 16 residues. From germline, CDR1 is SEHNR and CDR2 FQNEAQ (reference sequence). CDR3 amino acids: CASSLVIGGLNTEAFF. The DNA for the CDR3 is TGTGCCAGCAGCTTAGTAATAGGGGGACTGAACACTGAAGCTTTCTTT.

In this sample, this clonotype turned up many times. V gene TRBV5-1 combines with J gene TRBJ2-1; no clear D gene. Trimming took 7 bases from V and 1 from J, leaving 12 bases between them. Germline CDR1 reads SGHRS; CDR2 reads YFSETQ. The CDR3 sequence is 14 residues long. CDR3 coding DNA: TGCGCCAGCGCAGTCTCTCGTTCCTACAATGAGCAGTTCTTC. Protein sequence: CASAVSRSYNEQFF.